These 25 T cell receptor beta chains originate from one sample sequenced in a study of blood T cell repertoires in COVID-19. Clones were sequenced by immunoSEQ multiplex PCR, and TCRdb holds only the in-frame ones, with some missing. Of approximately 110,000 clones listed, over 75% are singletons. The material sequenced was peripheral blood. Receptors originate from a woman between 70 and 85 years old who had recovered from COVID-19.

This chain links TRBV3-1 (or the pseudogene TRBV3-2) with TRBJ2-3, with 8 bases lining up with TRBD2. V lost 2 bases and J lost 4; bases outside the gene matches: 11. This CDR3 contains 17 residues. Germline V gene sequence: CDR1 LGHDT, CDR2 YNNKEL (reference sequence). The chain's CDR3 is CASSQHGGAGEADTQYF. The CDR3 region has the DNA TGTGCCAGCAGCCAACACGGCGGAGCGGGGGAGGCAGATACGCAGTATTTT.

The CDR3 region has the DNA TGTGCCAGCAGTTTGCGGTGGAGCTCTGGGGCCAACGTCCTGACTTTC. Amino acids: CASSLRWSSGANVLTF. The chain joins TRBV2 to TRBJ2-6; D ambiguous. Germline CDR1 and CDR2: SNHLY and FYNNEI. V lost 5 bases, J lost 0 bases, and 11 bases lay in between. The CDR3 runs 16 residues.

In DNA, the CDR3 is TGTGCCACCGGGCGGGACGTCGGTTCACCCCTCCACTTT. Translation gives CATGRDVGSPLHF. The gene calls are TRBV19 and TRBJ1-6, with D possibly TRBD1 on 5 matching bases. V lost 10 bases and J 9 bases, leaving 16 bases between the germline ends. This CDR3 region has 13 residues. Germline CDR1 LNHDA, CDR2 SQIVND (reference sequence).

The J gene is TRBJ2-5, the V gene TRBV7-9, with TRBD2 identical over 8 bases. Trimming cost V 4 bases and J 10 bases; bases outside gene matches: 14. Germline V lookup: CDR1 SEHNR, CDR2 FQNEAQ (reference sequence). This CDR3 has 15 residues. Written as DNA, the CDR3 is TGTGCCAGCAGCTCCCCTCGCGGGGGGATCTGGGACCAGTACTTC. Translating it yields CASSSPRGGIWDQYF. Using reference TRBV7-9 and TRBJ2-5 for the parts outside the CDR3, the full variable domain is DTGVSQNPRHKITKRGQNVTFRCDPISEHNRLYWYRQTLGQGPEFLTYFQNEAQLEKSRLLSDRFSAERPKGSFSTLEIQRTEQGDSAMYLCASSSPRGGIWDQYFGPGTRLLVL.

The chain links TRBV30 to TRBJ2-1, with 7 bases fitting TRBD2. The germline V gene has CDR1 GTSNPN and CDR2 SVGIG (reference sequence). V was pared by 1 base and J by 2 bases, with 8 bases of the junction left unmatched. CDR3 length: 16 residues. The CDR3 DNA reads TGTGCCTGGAGTGGAAACAGAGGGAGGGCCTACAATGAGCAGTTCTTC. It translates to CAWSGNRGRAYNEQFF.

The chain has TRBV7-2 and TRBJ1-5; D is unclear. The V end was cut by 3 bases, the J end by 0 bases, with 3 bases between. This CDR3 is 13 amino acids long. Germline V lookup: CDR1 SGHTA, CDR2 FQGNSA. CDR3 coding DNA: TGTGCCAGCAGCTTGCGTAGCAATCAGCCCCAGCATTTT. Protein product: CASSLRSNQPQHF.

The CDR3, as DNA: TGCAGTGCTAGTAGAGTGACAGGGGGCACCGGGGAGCTGTTTTTT. It is translated as CSASRVTGGTGELFF. This chain links TRBV20-1 with TRBJ2-2, with 9 nucleotides matching TRBD1. The CDR3 covers 15 residues. Germline values: CDR1 DFQATT, CDR2 SNEGSKA (reference sequence). J gave up 4 bases and V 3 bases, and 6 bases lay outside the gene matches.

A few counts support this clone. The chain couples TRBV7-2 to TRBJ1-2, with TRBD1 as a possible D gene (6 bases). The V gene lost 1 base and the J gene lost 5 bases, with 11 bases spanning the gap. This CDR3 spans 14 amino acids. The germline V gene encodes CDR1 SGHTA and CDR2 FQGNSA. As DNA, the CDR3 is TGTGCCAGCAGCTTAGGGACAGCTGCTTATGGCTACACCTTC. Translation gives CASSLGTAAYGYTF.

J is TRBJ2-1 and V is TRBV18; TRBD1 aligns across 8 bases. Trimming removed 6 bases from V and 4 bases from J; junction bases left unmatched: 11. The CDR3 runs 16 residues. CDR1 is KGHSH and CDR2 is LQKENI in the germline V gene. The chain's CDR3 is CASSPYSGQAYNEQFF. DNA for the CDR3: TGTGCCAGCTCCCCTTACTCGGGACAGGCATACAATGAGCAGTTCTTC.

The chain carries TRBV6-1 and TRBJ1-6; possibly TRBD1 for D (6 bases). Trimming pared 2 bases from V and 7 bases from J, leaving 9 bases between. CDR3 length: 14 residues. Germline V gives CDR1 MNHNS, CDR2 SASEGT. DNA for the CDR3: TGTGCCAGCAGTGAAAAGGGGGAGAATTCACCCCTCCACTTT. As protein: CASSEKGENSPLHF.

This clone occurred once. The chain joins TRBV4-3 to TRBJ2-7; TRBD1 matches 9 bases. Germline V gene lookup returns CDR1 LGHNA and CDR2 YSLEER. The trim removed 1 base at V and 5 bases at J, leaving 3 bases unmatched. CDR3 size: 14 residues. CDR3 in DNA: TGCGCCAGCAGCCAAGGGACAGGGGTAAACGAGCAGTACTTC. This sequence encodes CASSQGTGVNEQYF.

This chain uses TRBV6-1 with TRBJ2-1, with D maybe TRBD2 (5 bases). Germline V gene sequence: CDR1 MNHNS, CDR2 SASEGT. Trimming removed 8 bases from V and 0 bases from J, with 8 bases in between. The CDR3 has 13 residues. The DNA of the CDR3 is TGTGCCAGCCGGGGTAGCTCCTACAATGAGCAGTTCTTC. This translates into CASRGSSYNEQFF.

CDR3 DNA: TGTGCCAGCAGTAATTTACAGGAACGGCCCCAGCATTTT. This gives the protein CASSNLQERPQHF. V usage is TRBV28 and J usage is TRBJ1-5, with a possible D match to TRBD1 (5 bases). CDR1 MDHEN and CDR2 SYDVKM come from the germline V gene. The CDR3 extends over 13 amino acids. V shed 5 bases and J shed 9 bases, with 14 bases lying between them. Looking up the rest from reference TRBV28 and TRBJ1-5 gives the full variable domain: DVKVTQSSRYLVKRTGEKVFLECVQDMDHENMFWYRQDPGLGLRLIYFSYDVKMKEKGDIPEGYSVSREKKERFSLILESASTNQTSMYLCASSNLQERPQHFGDGTRLSIL.

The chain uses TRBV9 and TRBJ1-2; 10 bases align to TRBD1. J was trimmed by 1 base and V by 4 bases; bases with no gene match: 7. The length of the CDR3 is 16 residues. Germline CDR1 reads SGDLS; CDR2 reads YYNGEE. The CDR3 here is CASSKGQGRGNYGYTF. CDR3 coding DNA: TGTGCCAGCAGCAAGGGACAGGGGCGAGGTAACTATGGCTACACCTTC.

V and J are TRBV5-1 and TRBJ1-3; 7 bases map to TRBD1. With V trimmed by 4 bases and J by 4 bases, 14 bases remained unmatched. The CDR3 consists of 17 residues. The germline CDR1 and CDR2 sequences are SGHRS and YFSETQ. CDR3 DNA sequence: TGCGCCAGCAGCCAAACGGCTAGGGGGCTCGGAGGAAACACCATATATTTT. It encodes CASSQTARGLGGNTIYF.

The CDR3 region has the DNA TGTGCCAGCAGCCGACAGCGACAGGGGGCGCGTCTGGGTGTATTCGATGAGCAGTTCTTC. Protein sequence: CASSRQRQGARLGVFDEQFF. The rearrangement joins TRBV27 to TRBJ2-1; 10 nucleotides agree with TRBD1. CDR3 size: 20 residues. Germline CDR1 reads MNHEY; CDR2 reads SMNVEV (reference sequence). With V trimmed by 6 bases and J by 8 bases, 25 bases remained unmatched.

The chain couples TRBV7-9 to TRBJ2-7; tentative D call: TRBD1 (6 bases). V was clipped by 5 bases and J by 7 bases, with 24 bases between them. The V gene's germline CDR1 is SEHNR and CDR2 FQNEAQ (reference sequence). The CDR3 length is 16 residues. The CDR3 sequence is CASSPLGDRLSGEQYF. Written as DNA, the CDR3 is TGTGCCAGCAGCCCTCTGGGAGACAGGTTATCAGGGGAGCAGTACTTC. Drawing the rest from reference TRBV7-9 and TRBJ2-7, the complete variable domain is DTGVSQNPRHKITKRGQNVTFRCDPISEHNRLYWYRQTLGQGPEFLTYFQNEAQLEKSRLLSDRFSAERPKGSFSTLEIQRTEQGDSAMYLCASSPLGDRLSGEQYFGPGTRLTVT.

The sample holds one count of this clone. CDR3 residues: CASSRDRAYNEQFF. As DNA, the CDR3 is TGTGCCAGCAGCCGGGACAGAGCCTACAATGAGCAGTTCTTC. The rearrangement joins TRBV7-2 to TRBJ2-1; 7 bases agree with TRBD1. CDR3 length: 14 residues. The germline CDR1 and CDR2 sequences are SGHTA and FQGNSA. Trimming at V came to 5 bases and at J to 2 bases, leaving 3 bases not matched to a gene.

The CDR3 region has the DNA TGTGCCAGCAGCGAACTAGCGGGGGCCTACGAGCAGTACTTC. Protein product: CASSELAGAYEQYF. V and J are TRBV4-2 and TRBJ2-7, with 11 nucleotides matching TRBD2. Germline V gives CDR1 LGHNA, CDR2 YNFKEQ. V lost 5 bases, J lost 2 bases, and 2 bases stayed unmatched. The CDR3 has 14 residues.

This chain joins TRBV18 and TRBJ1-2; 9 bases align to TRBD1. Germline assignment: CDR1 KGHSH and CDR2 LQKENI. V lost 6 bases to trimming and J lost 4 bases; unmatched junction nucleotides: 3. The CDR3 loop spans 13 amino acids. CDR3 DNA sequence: TGTGCCAGCTCGGTGGACAGGGGCTATGGCTACACCTTC. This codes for CASSVDRGYGYTF.

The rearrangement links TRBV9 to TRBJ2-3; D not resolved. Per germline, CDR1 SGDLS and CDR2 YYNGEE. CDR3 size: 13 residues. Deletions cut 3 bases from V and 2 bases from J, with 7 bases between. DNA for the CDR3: TGTGCCAGCAGCGGTCAGGACACAGATACGCAGTATTTT. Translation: CASSGQDTDTQYF.

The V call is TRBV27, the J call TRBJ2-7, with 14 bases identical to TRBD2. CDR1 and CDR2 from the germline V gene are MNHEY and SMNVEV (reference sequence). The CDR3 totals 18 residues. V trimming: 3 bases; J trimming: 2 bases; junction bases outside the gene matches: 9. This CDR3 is CASSFRGTSGRPTYEQYF. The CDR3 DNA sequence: TGTGCCAGCAGTTTTAGGGGGACTAGCGGGAGACCCACCTACGAGCAGTACTTC.

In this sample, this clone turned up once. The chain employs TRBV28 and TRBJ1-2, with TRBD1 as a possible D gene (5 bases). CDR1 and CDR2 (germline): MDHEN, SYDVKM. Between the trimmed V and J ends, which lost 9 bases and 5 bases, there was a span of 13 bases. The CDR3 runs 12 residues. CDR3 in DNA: TGTGCCAGTAGTAAGGGGCCTTATGGCTACACCTTC. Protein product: CASSKGPYGYTF.

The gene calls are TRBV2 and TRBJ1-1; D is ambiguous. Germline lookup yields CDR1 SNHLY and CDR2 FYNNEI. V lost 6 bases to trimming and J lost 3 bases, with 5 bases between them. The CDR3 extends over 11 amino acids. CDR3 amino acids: CASRAYTEAFF. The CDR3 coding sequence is TGTGCCAGCAGGGCTTACACTGAAGCTTTCTTT.

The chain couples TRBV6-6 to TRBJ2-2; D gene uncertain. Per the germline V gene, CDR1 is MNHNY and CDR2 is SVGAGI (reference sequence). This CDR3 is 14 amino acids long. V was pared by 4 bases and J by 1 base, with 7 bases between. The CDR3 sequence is CASSFIQNTGELFF. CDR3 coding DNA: TGTGCCAGCAGTTTCATACAGAACACCGGGGAGCTGTTTTTT.